The clone carrying this T cell receptor (beta chain) has a single count. The antigen remains unidentified. The data derive from a study of T cell responses to AZD1222 COVID-19 vaccine. Findings and limits, study-wide: Clonal diversity was possibly underestimated, and white British individuals and females predominated among donors. Just a handful of AZD1222 recipients were seropositive at baseline. Unmutated variant regions reportedly attract nearly half of all spike-specific TCRs.

Germline CDR1 reads SGHTA; CDR2 reads FQGNSA. The CDR3 sequence is 17 residues long. With V trimmed by 2 bases and J by 0 bases, 10 bases remained unmatched. Libraries were prepared by immunoSEQ multiplex PCR; TCRdb keeps only in-frame clonotypes and omits some of them. The sample comprises nearly 35,000 clones, about 84% of which are singletons, and about 4% rests with the top ten. The specimen comprised peripheral blood, sampled 28 days after the second AZD1222 dose. The rearrangement links TRBV7-2 to TRBJ2-7, with TRBD1 identical over 7 bases. The clonotype comes from an adult who received the AZD1222 COVID-19 vaccine. CDR3 in amino acids: CASSLKIGRDSSYEQYF. For the CDR3, the DNA is TGTGCCAGCAGCTTAAAGATCGGACGGGACAGCTCCTACGAGCAGTACTTC. The whole variable domain, remainder taken from reference TRBV7-2 and TRBJ2-7, is GAGVSQSPSNKVTEKGKDVELRCDPISGHTALYWYRQSLGQGLEFLIYFQGNSAPDKSGLPSDRFSAERTGGSVSTLTIQRTQQEDSAVYLCASSLKIGRDSSYEQYFGPGTRLTVT.